This entry is about one T cell receptor (beta chain). As yet, its antigen is unknown. Time point described: week 35, safety follow-up. Topical imiquimod accompanied each vaccine dose, which consisted of 300 ug of mutant IDH1 20-mer peptide. In every donor, the tumor was a new WHO grade 3 or 4 IDH1-mutant, ATRX-lost astrocytoma. Method: immunoSEQ multiplex PCR; TCRdb's copy keeps in-frame clones and lacks some. The sample gives tens of thousands of clones, roughly 80% of which show up once; under 5% is in the top ten. The data derive from a study of a mutant IDH1 vaccine in newly diagnosed glioma. Study overall: Averaging roughly 40 years of age, treated patients were about 60% male and 37.5% female. Scheduled at week 35, visit V12 preceded visit V13, held at week 47.

There are 14 residues in the CDR3. The chain combines TRBV12-1 with TRBJ1-1. TRBV12-1 is designated a pseudogene. This material consisted of PBMCs, taken from a glioma patient whose treatment included an IDH1 peptide vaccine. This TCR was recovered from a woman aged 18 to 35 with glioma. CDR3 in amino acids: CASSRGDARTEAFF. The DNA of the CDR3 is TGTGCCAGCAGCCGGGGGGACGCGAGAACTGAAGCTTTCTTT.